This T cell receptor beta chain is from a study of cytomegalovirus exposure and HLA in healthy donors. The PCR made use of 60 Vbeta and 13 Jbeta primers. TCRdb's copy holds only in-frame clones and misses some; the assay was immunoSEQ multiplex PCR. The sample consists of some 130,000 clones, over 50% of them appearing once. Specimen: PBMCs. The TCR sequence derives from a human donor in good health.

CDR3 nucleotides: TGTGCCAGCAGCACCCGGACTAGCGCAGATACGCAGTATTTT. Its protein is CASSTRTSADTQYF. This chain connects TRBV5-4 to TRBJ2-3, with 9 bases that match TRBD2. Losses at the gene ends were 4 bases for V and 4 bases for J; bases not matched to a gene: 4. The CDR3 has 14 amino acids. The germline gives CDR1 SGHNT, CDR2 YYREEE (reference sequence).